One and the same sample provided the 20 T cell receptor beta chains below, sequenced in a study of blood T cell repertoires in COVID-19. The assay was immunoSEQ multiplex PCR, and TCRdb's table has in-frame clones only and misses some. Here the sample spans about 230,000 clones, over 75% being singletons. Sequenced material: peripheral blood. All receptors derive from a man aged 50 to 60 with COVID-19, enrolled during active disease.

Here the CDR3 reads CATIKNLGQSYGYTF. DNA for the CDR3: TGTGCCACCATTAAAAACCTAGGACAGTCCTATGGCTACACCTTC. This chain connects TRBV24-1 to TRBJ1-2; a possible D gene is TRBD1 (6 bases). This CDR3 has 15 residues. The germline V gene has CDR1 KGHDR and CDR2 SFDVKD. V was shortened by 8 bases and J by 4 bases, with 19 bases between the two germline ends.

V is TRBV10-2 and J is TRBJ2-2; 7 bases fit TRBD2. CDR1 is WSHSY and CDR2 is SAAADI in the germline V gene. V lost 3 bases and J lost 7; bases outside the gene matches: 8. The CDR3 runs to 15 residues. Here the CDR3 reads CASSELGTKNGELFF. In nucleotides, the CDR3 is TGCGCCAGCAGTGAATTGGGGACTAAAAACGGGGAGCTGTTTTTT.

The chain carries TRBV2 and TRBJ2-3, with unresolved D. This CDR3 contains 13 residues. Germline CDR1 and CDR2: SNHLY and FYNNEI. Between the trimmed V and J ends, which lost 5 bases and 0 bases, there was a span of 6 bases. DNA for the CDR3: TGTGCCAGCAGTCTCCCTAGCACAGATACGCAGTATTTT. Translated: CASSLPSTDTQYF.

V gene TRBV11-2 combines with J gene TRBJ2-7, with a possible D match to TRBD2 (5 bases). Germline V gene lookup returns CDR1 SGHAT and CDR2 FQNNGV. V lost 5 bases, J lost 4 bases, and 9 bases lay in between. The CDR3 runs to 12 residues. This CDR3 reads CASSLGLYEQYF. The CDR3 DNA reads TGTGCCAGCAGCCTTGGACTGTACGAGCAGTACTTC.

The chain links TRBV5-1 to TRBJ1-3, with 7 bases aligning to TRBD1. CDR3 length: 15 residues. After removal of 3 bases from V and 4 bases from J, the junction contained 7 bases not matched to a gene. In germline, CDR1 is SGHRS, CDR2 YFSETQ. The CDR3 loop reads CASSSDPGQGNTIYF. The CDR3 nucleotides read TGCGCCAGCAGCTCCGATCCGGGACAGGGAAACACCATATATTTT. Supplemented by reference TRBV5-1 and TRBJ1-3, the full variable domain reads KAGVTQTPRYLIKTRGQQVTLSCSPISGHRSVSWYQQTPGQGLQFLFEYFSETQRNKGNFPGRFSGRQFSNSRSEMNVSTLELGDSALYLCASSSDPGQGNTIYFGEGSWLTVV.

The chain links TRBV6-6 to TRBJ2-2; 7 bases map to TRBD2. Germline V lookup: CDR1 MNHNY, CDR2 SVGAGI (reference sequence). V lost 2 bases and J lost 5; bases outside the gene matches: 2. The CDR3 totals 14 residues. DNA of the CDR3: TGTGCCAGCAGTTACGGGCGGGAGACCGGGGAGCTGTTTTTT. This codes for CASSYGRETGELFF.

The chain is built from TRBV19 and TRBJ1-1; D gene unclear. The CDR3 contains 14 residues. The germline V and J ends were trimmed by 3 bases and 1 base, with 9 bases remaining between them. Per germline, CDR1 LNHDA and CDR2 SQIVND (reference sequence). The CDR3 reads CASSIILSNTEAFF. The DNA for the CDR3 is TGTGCCAGTAGTATTATACTGTCGAACACTGAAGCTTTCTTT.

The rearrangement joins TRBV3-1 (or the pseudogene TRBV3-2) to TRBJ2-1; 7 bases line up with TRBD2. V shed 5 bases and J 7 bases; nucleotides not matched to a gene: 11. Per germline, CDR1 LGHDT and CDR2 YNNKEL (reference sequence). This CDR3 has 15 amino acids. The chain's CDR3 is CASSDLGGGLNEQFF. The CDR3 nucleotides read TGTGCCAGCAGCGATCTCGGGGGAGGGTTGAATGAGCAGTTCTTC.

The chain couples TRBV6-5 to TRBJ1-2; 10 nucleotides match TRBD1. Per the germline V gene, CDR1 is MNHEY and CDR2 is SVGAGI. Trimming took 4 bases from V and 7 from J; bases not matched to a gene: 9. The CDR3 loop spans 15 amino acids. The DNA of the CDR3 is TGTGCCAGCAGTTCGGGACAGGGGATGTTTAGTGGCTACACCTTC. Translating gives CASSSGQGMFSGYTF.

The count of this clone is one. This rearrangement joins TRBV7-9 to TRBJ1-2; D is ambiguous. There are 15 residues in the CDR3. Germline CDR1 and CDR2: SEHNR and FQNEAQ (reference sequence). V was shortened by 1 base and J by 7 bases, with 16 bases between the two germline ends. CDR3 bases: TGTGCCAGCAGCTTAGAGATGACATCAGCTGGTGGCTACACCTTC. Translation gives CASSLEMTSAGGYTF.

This chain links TRBV30 with TRBJ1-2, with 11 positions matching TRBD1. Germline V gene data show CDR1 as GTSNPN and CDR2 as SVGIG (reference sequence). V trimming: 3 bases; J trimming: 4 bases; junction bases outside the gene matches: 4. This CDR3 region has 14 residues. Here the CDR3 DNA reads TGTGCCTGGAGCACGGGACAGGGGGGCTATGGCTACACCTTC. Protein: CAWSTGQGGYGYTF.

This clone appeared once. The J gene is TRBJ2-6, the V gene TRBV4-1; maybe TRBD1 (5 bases). Trimming removed 3 bases at V and 1 base at J, with 10 bases between. CDR3 length equals 16 residues. Germline-derived CDR1 and CDR2 are MGHRA and YSYEKL. CDR3 protein: CASSQGRGSGANVLTF. DNA of the CDR3: TGCGCCAGCAGCCAGGGAAGGGGTTCTGGGGCCAACGTCCTGACTTTC.

V gene TRBV5-8 combines with J gene TRBJ2-5; 14 positions match TRBD2. V trimming: 0 bases; J trimming: 5 bases; junction bases outside the gene matches: 6. Germline loops: CDR1 SGHTS, CDR2 YDEGEE. The CDR3 has 17 residues. In DNA form, the CDR3 reads TGTGCCAGCAGCTTGGCGGGACTAGCGGGAGCGAGGGAGACCCAGTACTTC. This codes for CASSLAGLAGARETQYF. The whole variable domain, remainder taken from reference TRBV5-8 and TRBJ2-5, is EAGVTQSPTHLIKTRGQQATLRCSPISGHTSVYWYQQALGLGLQFLLWYDEGEERNRGNFPPRFSGRQFPNYSSELNVNALELEDSALYLCASSLAGLAGARETQYFGPGTRLLVL.

The chain combines TRBV7-2 with TRBJ2-2; D unclear. Per germline, CDR1 SGHTA and CDR2 FQGNSA. The CDR3 length is 14 residues. Trimming cost V 1 base and J 3 bases, with 6 bases left between them. The CDR3 region has the DNA TGTGCCAGCAGCTTAGAAGCGTACACCGGGGAGCTGTTTTTT. Amino acid sequence: CASSLEAYTGELFF.

Notes on this clone: The sample holds other DNA sequences that translate to the same CDR3. The chain combines TRBV20-1 with TRBJ2-3; D remains ambiguous. The germline V gene has CDR1 DFQATT and CDR2 SNEGSKA (reference sequence). The CDR3 has 10 residues. V lost 3 bases and J lost 5, with 3 bases in between. DNA for the CDR3: TGCAGTGCTAGCCGAGATACGCAGTATTTT. This translates into CSASRDTQYF.

The rearrangement links TRBV18 to TRBJ2-1; D possibly corresponds to TRBD1 (6 bases). V gave up 3 bases and J gave up 3 bases, with 12 bases separating them. Germline CDR1 reads KGHSH; CDR2 reads LQKENI. This CDR3 spans 15 amino acids. The chain's CDR3 is CASSPGPGDYNEQFF. The CDR3 coding sequence is TGTGCCAGCTCACCGGGGCCAGGGGACTACAATGAGCAGTTCTTC.

This rearrangement joins TRBV12-3 or TRBV12-4 to TRBJ1-2; 8 positions match TRBD1. V dropped 6 bases and J dropped 10; count of bases not matched to a gene: 10. The length of the CDR3 is 13 residues. DNA for the CDR3: TGTGCCAGCAGAACGACAGGGGAGGGATACTACACCTTC. It codes for CASRTTGEGYYTF.

The V and J genes are TRBV5-1 and TRBJ1-4; perhaps TRBD1 as D (6 bases). The CDR3 runs 15 residues. In germline, CDR1 is SGHRS, CDR2 YFSETQ. Trimming cost V 4 bases and J 5 bases, with 15 bases left between them. DNA for the CDR3: TGCGCCAGCAGCGGCGGACAGAACAGAAATGAAAAACTGTTTTTT. Protein: CASSGGQNRNEKLFF.

This chain uses TRBV5-8 with TRBJ1-6; no firm D call. Germline loops: CDR1 SGHTS, CDR2 YDEGEE. V was pared by 0 bases and J by 6 bases, with 13 bases between. CDR3 length: 16 residues. The CDR3 DNA follows: TGTGCCAGCAGCTTGGCGCGGGGTTTTGCTAATTCACCCCTCCACTTT. This gives the protein CASSLARGFANSPLHF. Full variable domain (outside the CDR3, taken from reference TRBV5-8 and TRBJ1-6): EAGVTQSPTHLIKTRGQQATLRCSPISGHTSVYWYQQALGLGLQFLLWYDEGEERNRGNFPPRFSGRQFPNYSSELNVNALELEDSALYLCASSLARGFANSPLHFGNGTRLTVT.

The rearrangement joins TRBV6-5 to TRBJ1-4, with D perhaps TRBD1 (5 bases). The V gene's germline CDR1 is MNHEY and CDR2 SVGAGI. There are 14 residues in the CDR3. The V and J ends lost 8 bases and 7 bases respectively, with 17 bases between them. DNA of the CDR3: TGTGCCAGCGGGACTGTTCAGGGCTTTGAAAAACTGTTTTTT. Encoded protein: CASGTVQGFEKLFF.